This T cell receptor (beta chain) is from a study of early T cells in non-severe SARS-CoV-2 infection. The wider study: The study sequenced bulk RNA from unsorted whole blood, with chains unpaired.

Findings of the study overall: The study's VDJdb matching favored anti-spike CD8 responses and missed private and CD4 specificities.

CDR1 and CDR2 from the germline V gene are LGHDT and YNNKEL (reference sequence). The CDR3 spans 15 residues. V shed 2 bases, J shed 0 bases, and the junction held 4 bases outside the gene matches. Molecules of cDNA were individually given unique molecular identifiers that were attached to them. TCRdb passed the 5' RACE reads through MiXCR, listing each CDR3 protein once. The top ten clones hold around 5.8% of a sample with 15,000 to 20,000 distinct CDR3 sequences, approximately 6.1% of them seen once. This clonotype was recorded at least ten times. Its antigen is unidentified. The receptor was derived from an adult who was a healthcare worker with PCR-confirmed SARS-CoV-2 infection or an uninfected control (not recorded which). The specimen sequenced was whole blood. This chain links TRBV3-1 with TRBJ2-7; 7 bases are a match to TRBD2. CDR3 nucleotides: TGTGCCAGCAGCCAATCAGCGGGGAGCTCCTACGAGCAGTACTTC. Translated, it gives CASSQSAGSSYEQYF.